This T cell receptor (beta chain) was observed in a study of response to subunit inactivated influenza vaccine listed by TCRdb under 2018. At the level of the whole study: The study used deep quantitative T cell receptor repertoire profiling to track responses to a trivalent subunit inactivated influenza vaccine.

On the study overall, not on this receptor specifically: The authors proposed that each seasonal influenza vaccination may bring in only a limited number of new T cells.

For this clonotype: Its antigen specificity is not known. No base-level quality is on record; no much larger clone is a single base apart.

The receptor library was made with RT-PCR. This sample was sequenced with an Illumina HiSeq 2500. Starting from the raw public reads, TCRdb applied fastp trimming at Q25, assembled clones with MiXCR and retained in-frame beta chains. When rows share a CDR3 protein, they turn into one entry using the most common DNA and genes. For this sample the table gives 300,000 to 350,000 distinct CDR3 sequences, of which roughly 22% were detected only once. In total, the top ten clones hold more than 8.5% of the sample. V is cut by 2 bases and J by 8 bases, and the space between the germline ends is 13 bases. Reading the germline V gene gives CDR1 SGHAT and CDR2 FQNNGV. The CDR3 runs 14 residues from the cysteine to the phenylalanine. Only CDR3 DNA is held: 42 bases, read in frame from base 1.

Sequencing was performed on PBMCs from blood, taken about 20 months after vaccination. This TCR derives from a man between 50 and 69 years old who received an inactivated influenza vaccine. Donor details come from another sample of the same person, matched by shared clones. The V and J segments used are TRBV11-2 and TRBJ2-1; the D gene may be TRBD1 or TRBD2, since each aligns over 5 bases. The CDR3 has the sequence CASSLSGQGYEQFF. The base sequence is TGTGCCAGCAGCTTATCGGGGCAGGGCTATGAGCAGTTCTTC.